Sequencing of this TCR beta chain was carried out in a study of blood T cell repertoires in COVID-19. The method was immunoSEQ multiplex PCR; TCRdb's version includes in-frame clones alone and lacks a portion of them. The sample includes about 280,000 clones, more than 75% of them seen just once. Germline lookup yields CDR1 SQVTM and CDR2 ANQGSEA. The CDR3 length is 17 residues. Trimming pared 1 base from V and 4 bases from J, leaving 23 bases between. V usage is TRBV29-1 and J usage is TRBJ2-7; TRBD1 might be the D (6 bases). The TCR originated in a man aged 35-49 years with active or convalescent COVID-19. The sequenced sample consisted of peripheral blood. This chain's CDR3 is CSVEARSVAGAKYEQYF. The DNA for the CDR3 is TGCAGCGTTGAAGCGCGTTCCGTGGCAGGGGCCAAGTACGAGCAGTACTTC.